Reported below is one TCR beta chain. What it binds is unknown. Sequencing was done on patients that had shown CD8+CD57+ cell expansion by flow cytometry. There was no therapy given to any patient before the blood sampling took place. This record comes from a study of CD8+CD57+ T cells in acquired aplastic anemia. Background on the study: Roughly 3.2 ug was the average amount of DNA from sorted CD4+ and CD8+ cells. Study-level points and caveats: Between patients and controls, CD8+ Simpson's diversity did not vary significantly.

Template material for TCR beta VDJ and CDR3 profiling consisted of genomic DNA. A single record per CDR3 protein comes from TCRdb applying MiXCR to the reads. The table lists about 290,000 distinct CDR3 sequences, 45% to 65% of them singletons. The sequencing input was sorted CD4+, CD8+, or CD8+CD57+ T cells (not recorded which) from PBMCs. The sequence came from a human donor with aplastic anemia.

The DNA of the CDR3 is TGTGCCAGCAGCTTATACGTGAACACTGAAGCTTTCTTT. As protein: CASSLYVNTEAFF. This chain connects TRBV7-9 to TRBJ1-1, with D uncertain. V was cut by 2 bases and J by 0 bases, with 4 bases left in between. This CDR3 contains 13 residues. The germline V gene encodes CDR1 SEHNR and CDR2 FQNEAQ (reference sequence).